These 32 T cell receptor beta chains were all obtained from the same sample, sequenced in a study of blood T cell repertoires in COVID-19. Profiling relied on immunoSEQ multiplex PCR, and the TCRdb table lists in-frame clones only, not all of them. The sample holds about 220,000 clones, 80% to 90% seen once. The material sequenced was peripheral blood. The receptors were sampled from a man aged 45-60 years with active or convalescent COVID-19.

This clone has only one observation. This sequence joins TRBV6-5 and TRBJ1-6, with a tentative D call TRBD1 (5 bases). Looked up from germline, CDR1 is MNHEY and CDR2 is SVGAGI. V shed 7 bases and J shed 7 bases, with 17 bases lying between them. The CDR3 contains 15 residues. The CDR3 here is CASTEHGGANSPLHF. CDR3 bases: TGTGCCAGCACCGAACACGGAGGGGCGAATTCACCCCTCCACTTT.

The CDR3 DNA is TGTGCCAGCAGCTTAACCAGGGGAAACACCATATATTTT. Translation: CASSLTRGNTIYF. The rearrangement joins TRBV7-2 to TRBJ1-3, with D hard to call. The germline CDR1 and CDR2 sequences are SGHTA and FQGNSA. The germline V and J ends were trimmed by 2 bases and 4 bases, with 6 bases remaining between them. The CDR3 runs 13 residues.

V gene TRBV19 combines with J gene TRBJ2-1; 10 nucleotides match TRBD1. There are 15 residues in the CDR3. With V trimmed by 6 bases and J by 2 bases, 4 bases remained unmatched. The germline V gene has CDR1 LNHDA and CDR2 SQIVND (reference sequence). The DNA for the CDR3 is TGTGCCAGTAGCACTGACAGGGGGCCCTACAATGAGCAGTTCTTC. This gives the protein CASSTDRGPYNEQFF. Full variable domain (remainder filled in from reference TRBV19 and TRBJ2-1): DGGITQSPKYLFRKEGQNVTLSCEQNLNHDAMYWYRQDPGQGLRLIYYSQIVNDFQKGDIAEGYSVSREKKESFPLTVTSAQKNPTAFYLCASSTDRGPYNEQFFGPGTRLTVL.

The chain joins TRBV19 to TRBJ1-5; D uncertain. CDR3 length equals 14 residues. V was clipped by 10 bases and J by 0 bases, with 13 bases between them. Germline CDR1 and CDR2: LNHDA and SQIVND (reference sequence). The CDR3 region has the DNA TGTGCCATCGCGGAGGCAGGTAGCAATCAGCCCCAGCATTTT. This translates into CAIAEAGSNQPQHF.

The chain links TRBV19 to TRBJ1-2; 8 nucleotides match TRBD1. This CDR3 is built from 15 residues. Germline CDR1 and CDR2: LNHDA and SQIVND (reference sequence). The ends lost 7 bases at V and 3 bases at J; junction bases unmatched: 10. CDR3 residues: CASTRDTGGYYGYTF. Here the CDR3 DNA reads TGTGCCAGTACCAGGGATACAGGGGGGTACTATGGCTACACCTTC.

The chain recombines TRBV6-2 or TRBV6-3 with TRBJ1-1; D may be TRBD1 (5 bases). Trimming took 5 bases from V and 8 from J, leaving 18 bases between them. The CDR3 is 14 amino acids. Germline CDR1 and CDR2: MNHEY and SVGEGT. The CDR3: CASSPPQQGREAFF. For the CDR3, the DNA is TGTGCCAGCAGTCCCCCCCAGCAGGGTCGCGAAGCTTTCTTT.

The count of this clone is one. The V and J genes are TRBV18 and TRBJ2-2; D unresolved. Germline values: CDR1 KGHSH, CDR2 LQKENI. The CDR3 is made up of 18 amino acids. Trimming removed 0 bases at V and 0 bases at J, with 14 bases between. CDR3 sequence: CASSPPGQVLPNTGELFF. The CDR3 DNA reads TGTGCCAGCTCACCACCGGGCCAGGTCCTCCCGAACACCGGGGAGCTGTTTTTT.

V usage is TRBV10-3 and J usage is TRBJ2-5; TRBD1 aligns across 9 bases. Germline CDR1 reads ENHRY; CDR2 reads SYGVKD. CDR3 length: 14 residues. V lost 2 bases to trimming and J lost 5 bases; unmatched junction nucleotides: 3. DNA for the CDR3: TGTGCCATCAGTGAGGGACAGGGGACGGAGACCCAGTACTTC. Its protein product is CAISEGQGTETQYF.

The CDR3 DNA reads as TGTGCCAGCAGCTCTGACAGGGGGGATCAGCCCCAGCATTTT. This encodes CASSSDRGDQPQHF. The chain is built from TRBV2 and TRBJ1-5; 9 nucleotides match TRBD1. CDR1 SNHLY and CDR2 FYNNEI come from the germline V gene. The CDR3 spans 14 residues. J lost 5 bases, V lost 6 bases, and 5 bases had no gene match.

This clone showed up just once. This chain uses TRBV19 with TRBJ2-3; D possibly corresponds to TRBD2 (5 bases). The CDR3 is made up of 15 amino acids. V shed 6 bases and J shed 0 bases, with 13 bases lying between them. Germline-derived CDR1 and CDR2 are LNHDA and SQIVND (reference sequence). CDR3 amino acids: CASSRFAGSTDTQYF. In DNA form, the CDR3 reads TGTGCCAGTAGCCGCTTCGCGGGTAGCACAGATACGCAGTATTTT.

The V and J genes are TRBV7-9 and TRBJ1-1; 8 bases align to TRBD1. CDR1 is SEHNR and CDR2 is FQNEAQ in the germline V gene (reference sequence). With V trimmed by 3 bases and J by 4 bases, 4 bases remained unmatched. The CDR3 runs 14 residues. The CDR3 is CASSFTGGGTEAFF. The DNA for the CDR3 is TGTGCCAGCAGCTTCACAGGGGGAGGCACTGAAGCTTTCTTT.

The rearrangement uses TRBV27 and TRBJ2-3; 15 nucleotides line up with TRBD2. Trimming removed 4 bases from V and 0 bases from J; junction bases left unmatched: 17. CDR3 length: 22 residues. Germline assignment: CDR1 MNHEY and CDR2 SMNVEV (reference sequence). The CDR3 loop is CASSYPGNTGLAGGPSTDTQYF. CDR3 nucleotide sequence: TGTGCCAGCAGTTACCCGGGGAACACGGGACTAGCGGGAGGTCCTAGCACAGATACGCAGTATTTT.

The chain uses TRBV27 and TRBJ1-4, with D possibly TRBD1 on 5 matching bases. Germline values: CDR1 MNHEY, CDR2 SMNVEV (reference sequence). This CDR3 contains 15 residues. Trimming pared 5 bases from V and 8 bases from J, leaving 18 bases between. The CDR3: CASSTRGAPWEKLFF. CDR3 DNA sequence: TGTGCCAGCAGTACCCGCGGGGCCCCTTGGGAAAAACTGTTTTTT.

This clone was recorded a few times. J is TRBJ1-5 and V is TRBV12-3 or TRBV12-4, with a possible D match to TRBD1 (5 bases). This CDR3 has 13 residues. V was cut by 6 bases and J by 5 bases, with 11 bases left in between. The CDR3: CASSLDSYQPQHF. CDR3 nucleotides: TGTGCCAGCAGCCTAGACAGTTATCAGCCCCAGCATTTT.

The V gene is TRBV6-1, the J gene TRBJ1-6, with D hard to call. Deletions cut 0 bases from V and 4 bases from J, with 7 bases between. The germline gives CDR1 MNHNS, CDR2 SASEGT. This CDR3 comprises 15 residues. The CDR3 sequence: CASSEARSYNSPLHF. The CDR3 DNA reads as TGTGCCAGCAGTGAAGCGAGGAGTTATAATTCACCCCTCCACTTT.

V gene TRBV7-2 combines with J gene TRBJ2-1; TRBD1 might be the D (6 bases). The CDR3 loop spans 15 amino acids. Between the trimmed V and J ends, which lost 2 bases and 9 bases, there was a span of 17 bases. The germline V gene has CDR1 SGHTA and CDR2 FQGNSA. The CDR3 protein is CASSLRVQGLGEQFF. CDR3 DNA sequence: TGTGCCAGCAGCTTACGCGTCCAGGGGCTTGGTGAGCAGTTCTTC.

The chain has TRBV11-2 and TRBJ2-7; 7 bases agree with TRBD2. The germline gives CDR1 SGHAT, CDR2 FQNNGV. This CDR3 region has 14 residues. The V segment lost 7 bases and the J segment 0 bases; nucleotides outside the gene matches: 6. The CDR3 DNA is TGTGCCAGCATCCTGGGGACTACCTCCTACGAGCAGTACTTC. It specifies CASILGTTSYEQYF.

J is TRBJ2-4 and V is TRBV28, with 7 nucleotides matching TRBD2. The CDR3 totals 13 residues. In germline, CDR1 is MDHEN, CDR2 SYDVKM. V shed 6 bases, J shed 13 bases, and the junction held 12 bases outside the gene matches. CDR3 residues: CASRGSGRLFQYF. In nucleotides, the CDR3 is TGTGCCAGCAGGGGTAGCGGGCGCTTATTCCAGTACTTC.

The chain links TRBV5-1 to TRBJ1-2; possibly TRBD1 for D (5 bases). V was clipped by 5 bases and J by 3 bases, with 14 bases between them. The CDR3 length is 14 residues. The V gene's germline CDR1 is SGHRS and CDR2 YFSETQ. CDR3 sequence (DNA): TGCGCCAGCAGTCTGCGGGGCCTTGACTATGGCTACACCTTC. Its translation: CASSLRGLDYGYTF.

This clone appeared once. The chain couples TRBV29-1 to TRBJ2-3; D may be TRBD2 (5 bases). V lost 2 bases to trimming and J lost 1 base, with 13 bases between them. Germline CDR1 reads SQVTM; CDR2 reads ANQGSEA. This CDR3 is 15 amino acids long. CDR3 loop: CSVEIGGLRTDTQYF. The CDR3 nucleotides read TGCAGCGTTGAAATCGGAGGACTCCGCACAGATACGCAGTATTTT.

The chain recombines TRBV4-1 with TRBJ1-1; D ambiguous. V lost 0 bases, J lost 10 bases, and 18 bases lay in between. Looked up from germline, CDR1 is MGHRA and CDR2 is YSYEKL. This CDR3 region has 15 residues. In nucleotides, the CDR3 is TGCGCCAGCAGCCAAGATATGCGGGCGCGCACTTCAGCTTTCTTT. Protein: CASSQDMRARTSAFF.

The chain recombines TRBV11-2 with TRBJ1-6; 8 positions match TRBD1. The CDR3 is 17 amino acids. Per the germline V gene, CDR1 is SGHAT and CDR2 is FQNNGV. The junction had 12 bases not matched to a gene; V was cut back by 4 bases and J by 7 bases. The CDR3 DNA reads TGTGCCAGCAGCTCACGGACAGGGAAGGGATTGAATTCACCCCTCCACTTT. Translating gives CASSSRTGKGLNSPLHF.

CDR3 sequence: CASSLSGTNPYNEQFF. In nucleotides, the CDR3 is TGCGCCAGCAGCTTGTCAGGGACTAATCCTTACAATGAGCAGTTCTTC. The chain is built from TRBV5-1 and TRBJ2-1; 7 nucleotides align to TRBD2. CDR1 SGHRS and CDR2 YFSETQ come from the germline V gene. The CDR3 is 16 amino acids. With V trimmed by 1 base and J by 4 bases, 8 bases remained unmatched.

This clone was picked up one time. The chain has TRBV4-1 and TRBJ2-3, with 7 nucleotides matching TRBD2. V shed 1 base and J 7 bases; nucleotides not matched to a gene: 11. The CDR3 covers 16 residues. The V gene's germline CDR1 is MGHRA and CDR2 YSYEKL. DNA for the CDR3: TGCGCCAGCAGCCAAGGGAACAAGGGAGCGGGGAATACGCAGTATTTT. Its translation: CASSQGNKGAGNTQYF.

In DNA form, the CDR3 reads TGTGCCAGCAGTTACGGGACTTACTCCTACGAGCAGTACTTC. Residues: CASSYGTYSYEQYF. V usage is TRBV6-2 or TRBV6-3 and J usage is TRBJ2-7, with a weak D call TRBD2 (6 bases). The CDR3 spans 14 residues. The germline V gene encodes CDR1 MNHEY and CDR2 SVGEGT. V gave up 2 bases and J gave up 0 bases, with 8 bases separating them.

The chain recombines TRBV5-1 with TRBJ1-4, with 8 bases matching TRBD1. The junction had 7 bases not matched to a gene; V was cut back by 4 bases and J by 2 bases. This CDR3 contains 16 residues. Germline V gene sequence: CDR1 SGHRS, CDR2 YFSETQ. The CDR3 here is CASSITTGGTNEKLFF. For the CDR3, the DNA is TGCGCCAGCAGCATTACCACAGGGGGGACTAATGAAAAACTGTTTTTT. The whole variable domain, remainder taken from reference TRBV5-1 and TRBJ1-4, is KAGVTQTPRYLIKTRGQQVTLSCSPISGHRSVSWYQQTPGQGLQFLFEYFSETQRNKGNFPGRFSGRQFSNSRSEMNVSTLELGDSALYLCASSITTGGTNEKLFFGSGTQLSVL.

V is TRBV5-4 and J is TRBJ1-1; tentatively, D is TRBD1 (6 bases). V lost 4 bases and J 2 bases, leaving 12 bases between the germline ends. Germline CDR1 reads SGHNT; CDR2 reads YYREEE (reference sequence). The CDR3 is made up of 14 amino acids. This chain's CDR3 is CASSRDTANTEAFF. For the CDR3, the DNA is TGTGCCAGCAGCCGGGACACCGCAAACACTGAAGCTTTCTTT.

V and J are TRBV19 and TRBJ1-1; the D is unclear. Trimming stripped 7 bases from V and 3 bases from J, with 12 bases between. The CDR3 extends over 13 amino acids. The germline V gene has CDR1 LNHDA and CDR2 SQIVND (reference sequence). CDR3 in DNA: TGTGCCAGTATCTCCCAGGATTACACTGAAGCTTTCTTT. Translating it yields CASISQDYTEAFF.

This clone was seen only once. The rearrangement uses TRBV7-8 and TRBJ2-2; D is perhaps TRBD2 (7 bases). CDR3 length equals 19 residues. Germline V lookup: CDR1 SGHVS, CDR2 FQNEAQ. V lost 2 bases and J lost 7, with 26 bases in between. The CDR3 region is CASSLTPWAGAVSYGELFF. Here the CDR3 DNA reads TGTGCCAGCAGCTTAACCCCGTGGGCGGGGGCCGTTAGTTACGGGGAGCTGTTTTTT.

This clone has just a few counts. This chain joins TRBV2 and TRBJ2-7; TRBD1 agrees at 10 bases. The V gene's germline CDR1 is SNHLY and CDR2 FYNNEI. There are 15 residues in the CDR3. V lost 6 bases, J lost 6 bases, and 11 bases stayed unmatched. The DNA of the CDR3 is TGTGCCAGCAGCCCCGCGGGAAGGACAGGGGGCGAGCAGTACGTC. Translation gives CASSPAGRTGGEQYV.

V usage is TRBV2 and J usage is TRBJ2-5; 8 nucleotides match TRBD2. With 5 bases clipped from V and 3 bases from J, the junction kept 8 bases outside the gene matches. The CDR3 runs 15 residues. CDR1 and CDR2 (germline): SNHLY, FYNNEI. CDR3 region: CASSYTSGVEETQYF. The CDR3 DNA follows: TGTGCCAGCAGTTATACTAGCGGAGTTGAAGAGACCCAGTACTTC. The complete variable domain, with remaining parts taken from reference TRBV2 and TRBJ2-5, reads EPEVTQTPSHQVTQMGQEVILRCVPISNHLYFYWYRQILGQKVEFLVSFYNNEISEKSEIFDDQFSVERPDGSNFTLKIRSTKLEDSAMYFCASSYTSGVEETQYFGPGTRLLVL.

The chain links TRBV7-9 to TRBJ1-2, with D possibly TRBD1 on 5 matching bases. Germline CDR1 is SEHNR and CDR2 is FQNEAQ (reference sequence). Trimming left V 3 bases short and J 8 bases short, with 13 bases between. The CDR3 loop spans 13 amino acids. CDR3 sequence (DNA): TGTGCCAGCAGCTTCGGGGGGAAAGCCGGCTACACCTTC. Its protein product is CASSFGGKAGYTF.